This T cell receptor (beta chain) was captured by sequencing in a study of T cell responses to AZD1222 COVID-19 vaccine. CDR3 size: 15 residues. Germline V gives CDR1 MNHEY, CDR2 SVGEGT. The junction had 7 bases not matched to a gene; V was cut back by 5 bases and J by 7 bases. Overall study results and limits: At baseline, just a handful of AZD1222 recipients tested seropositive.

TCRdb's table, derived via immunoSEQ multiplex PCR, lists solely in-frame clones and lacks some. The data show under 200,000 clones, around 90% seen once. To note about this clone: Its antigen is unknown.

Sequences were derived from peripheral blood, sampled 28 days after the second dose of the MenACWY control vaccine. The TCR originated in an adult who received the MenACWY meningococcal vaccine as a control. The chain couples TRBV6-2 or TRBV6-3 to TRBJ2-2, with 10 bases matching TRBD2. The CDR3 here is CASSPPSGSLGELFF. The CDR3 bases are TGTGCCAGCAGTCCCCCTAGCGGGAGTCTCGGGGAGCTGTTTTTT.